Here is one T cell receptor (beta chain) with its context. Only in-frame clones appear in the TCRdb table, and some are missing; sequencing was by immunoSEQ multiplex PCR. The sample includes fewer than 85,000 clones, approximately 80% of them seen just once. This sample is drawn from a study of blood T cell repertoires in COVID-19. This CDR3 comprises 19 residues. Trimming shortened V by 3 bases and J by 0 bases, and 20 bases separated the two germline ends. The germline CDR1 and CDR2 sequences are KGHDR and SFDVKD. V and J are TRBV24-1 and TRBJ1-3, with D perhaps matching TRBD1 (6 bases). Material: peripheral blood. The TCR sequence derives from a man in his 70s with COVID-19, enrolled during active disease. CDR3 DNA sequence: TGTGCCACCAGTGATCTCCGGGACACTATAAATGACTCTGGAAACACCATATATTTT. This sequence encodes CATSDLRDTINDSGNTIYF.